This T cell receptor (beta chain) was sequenced for a study of blood T cell repertoires in COVID-19. On the study more broadly: PBMCs, B-cell-depleted T cells, or T cells provided the cDNA or gDNA that made up the material.

In germline, CDR1 is KGHSH, CDR2 LQKENI. Trimming stripped 3 bases from V and 6 bases from J, with 11 bases between. The CDR3 has 14 amino acids. Assay: immunoSEQ multiplex PCR; the TCRdb copy retains only in-frame clones and omits some. The repertoire consists of over 150,000 clones, with roughly 71% occurring once and the leading ten covering around 3.4%. This sequence joins TRBV18 and TRBJ1-4; the D is unclear. The sequencing input was peripheral blood. This clonotype was obtained from a woman older than 75 with acute or convalescent COVID-19. CDR3 nucleotides: TGTGCCAGCTCACCTGAGCGGTACCATGAAAAACTGTTTTTT. The encoded protein is CASSPERYHEKLFF.